This T cell receptor beta chain stems from a study of T-cell memory formation after mild COVID-19. Study observations and caveats: Mainly CM and EM harbored the contracting CD4+ clones; mainly EMRA harbored the CD8+ ones. Later expanders leaned CD4+, whereas clones that contracted between day 15 and 85 were balanced CD4/CD8. Pre-infection memory harbored some responding clones, suggesting cross-reactive memory joined.

The CDR3 covers 14 residues. Trimming took off 4 bases at V and 4 bases at J, with 13 bases between the two ends. CDR1 SGHNT and CDR2 YYREEE come from the germline V gene (reference sequence). To note about this clonotype: As yet, its antigen is unknown.

TCRdb independently ran MiXCR on the 5' RACE reads; one entry per CDR3 protein. Here the sample spans 450,000 to 650,000 distinct CDR3 sequences, roughly 18% being singletons. This sequence was found in an adult woman who had mild COVID-19 (a few samples of this study predate the infection). Cell type and time point are not known. This chain uses TRBV5-4 with TRBJ2-3; D gene ambiguous. The sample comprised PBMCs or a T cell subset sorted from them (not recorded which). The chain's CDR3 is CASSTRVEADTQYF. The CDR3 DNA reads TGTGCCAGCAGCACACGGGTTGAAGCAGATACGCAGTATTTT.